The rows below give T cell receptor beta chains drawn from one sample of a study of monozygotic twins with inflammatory bowel disease. From its re-call of the 5' RACE reads, TCRdb lists each CDR3 protein once, without DNA. The clone table shows 40,000 to 45,000 distinct CDR3 sequences, with the ten largest holding around 5.3%. Specimen: blood. The receptor source for this set is a human donor with ulcerative colitis or Crohn's disease, or a healthy co-twin of an affected twin (not recorded which). CDR3s include the opening cysteine and the closing phenylalanine or tryptophan.

j_call v_call cdr3_aa
TRBJ2-6 TRBV6-1 CASHPSSASSGANVLTF
TRBJ2-7 TRBV7-2 CASSPDARQNEQYF
TRBJ1-2 TRBV6-1 CASSLNPANYGYTF
TRBJ2-7 TRBV15 CATSRDFYEQYF
TRBJ1-5 TRBV11-2 CASSEQTGQNQPQHF
TRBJ2-6 TRBV18 CASSPTGQSSGANVLTF
TRBJ2-5 TRBV11-2 CASSLNTGGAETQYF
TRBJ2-1 TRBV5-6 CASSFTWTDNEQFF
TRBJ2-2 TRBV28 CASSRTSGRGDTGELFF
TRBJ2-2 TRBV5-1 CASKGRTANTGELFF
TRBJ1-1 TRBV27 CASSLIQGRNTEAFF
TRBJ1-1 TRBV4-1 CASSQVWEPRVAFF
TRBJ2-3 TRBV6-2/TRBV6-3 CASSYIWSTDTQYF